The entry below gives a single TCR beta chain sequence along with its context. These data belong to a study of T cells in lung cancer brain metastases. The V end was cut by 2 bases, the J end by 3 bases, with 8 bases between. CDR1 is SGHVS and CDR2 is FQNEAQ in the germline V gene. The CDR3 spans 13 residues. Repertoires were generated with immunoSEQ multiplex PCR, while TCRdb's copy carries only in-frame clones and drops some. Found here are 3,800 or so clones, less than 90% of them singletons; the top ten hold more than 4.5%. The sequence was collected from a woman aged 50 to 60 with non-small cell lung cancer. The chain links TRBV7-8 to TRBJ2-7, with D uncertain. The sample was tumor tissue from the primary lung tumor. The CDR3 nucleotides are TGTGCCAGCAGCTTAAACGGTAACTACGAGCAGTACTTC. It translates to CASSLNGNYEQYF.